This is a list of T cell receptor beta chains from one sample in a study of neurological immune-mediated disorders. A single record per CDR3 protein comes from TCRdb applying MiXCR to the 5' RACE reads. The sample lists approximately 19,000 distinct CDR3 sequences; about 16% were seen once. Sequencing was carried out using PBMCs. These receptor sequences come from a female donor with HTLV-1-associated myelopathy (HAM/TSP). The CDR3 runs from the conserved cysteine through the conserved F or W. The D gene is left open where the match is weak. Size values are once, few and many counts, or a class for expanded clones, and some rows have none.

CDR3 DNA: TGTGCCAGCAGCTTAGCGGGACAAACCTACGAGCAGTACTTC
CDR3 protein: CASSLAGQTYEQYF
clone size: many
J gene: TRBJ2-7
D gene: -
V gene: TRBV7-8

CDR3 DNA: TGCAGTGGGAGTGGCGGTAGCACAGATACGCAGTATTTT
CDR3 protein: CSGSGGSTDTQYF
clone size: many
J gene: TRBJ2-3
D gene: -
V gene: TRBV20-1

CDR3 DNA: TGTGCCAGCGGAAACCGGCCTAGCGAGACCTACAATGAGCAGTTCTTC
CDR3 protein: CASGNRPSETYNEQFF
clone size: many
J gene: TRBJ2-1
D gene: -
V gene: TRBV5-4

CDR3 DNA: TGTGCCAGCAGCCTAAGCTCCGGGACAGGAGATTCCTACGAGCAGTACTTC
CDR3 protein: CASSLSSGTGDSYEQYF
clone size: many
J gene: TRBJ2-7
D gene: TRBD1
V gene: TRBV7-6

CDR3 DNA: TGTGCCAGTCGGGGTAGCGGATACAATGAGCAGTTCTTC
CDR3 protein: CASRGSGYNEQFF
clone size: many
J gene: TRBJ2-1
D gene: -
V gene: TRBV4-2

CDR3 DNA: TGCAGCCGAGCTAAAAAAACCAGGGACAGGGGTCTTATCGAGCAGTACTTC
CDR3 protein: CSRAKKTRDRGLIEQYF
clone size: -
J gene: TRBJ2-7
D gene: TRBD1
V gene: TRBV29-1

CDR3 DNA: TGCAGTGCGCAACTAGTGAGCACAGATACGCAGTATTTT
CDR3 protein: CSAQLVSTDTQYF
clone size: medium-sized
J gene: TRBJ2-3
D gene: -
V gene: TRBV20-1

CDR3 DNA: TGTGCCAGTAGTATGAACGGGGGAATAGATACGCAGTATTTT
CDR3 protein: CASSMNGGIDTQYF
clone size: many
J gene: TRBJ2-3
D gene: -
V gene: TRBV19

CDR3 DNA: TGTGCCAGCAGTCCCTATGGACAGAACACAGATACGCAGTATTTT
CDR3 protein: CASSPYGQNTDTQYF
clone size: many
J gene: TRBJ2-3
D gene: -
V gene: TRBV6-2/TRBV6-3

CDR3 DNA: TGTGCCAGCAGCTTCGGGAGGGCCGGAAAACTGTTTTTT
CDR3 protein: CASSFGRAGKLFF
clone size: many
J gene: TRBJ1-4
D gene: -
V gene: TRBV11-2

CDR3 DNA: TGCGCCAGCAGCTTTGCGGGGTCCGACGGCTACACCTTC
CDR3 protein: CASSFAGSDGYTF
clone size: medium-sized
J gene: TRBJ1-2
D gene: -
V gene: TRBV5-1

CDR3 DNA: TGTGCCAGCAGCGTAGACGGGCAGGGAATTAACGAGCAGTACTTC
CDR3 protein: CASSVDGQGINEQYF
clone size: many
J gene: TRBJ2-7
D gene: -
V gene: TRBV9

CDR3 DNA: TGTGCCAGCAGCTTAAGCTATAACACCGGGGAGCTGTTTTTT
CDR3 protein: CASSLSYNTGELFF
clone size: many
J gene: TRBJ2-2
D gene: -
V gene: TRBV7-2

CDR3 DNA: TGTGCCAGCAGCTTATTGGGGACGGAGACCTACGAGCAGTACTTC
CDR3 protein: CASSLLGTETYEQYF
clone size: many
J gene: TRBJ2-7
D gene: -
V gene: TRBV7-2

CDR3 DNA: TGTGCCAGCAGCCTAGGACAGGGAAAGGTTGAGCAGTTCTTC
CDR3 protein: CASSLGQGKVEQFF
clone size: many
J gene: TRBJ2-1
D gene: TRBD1
V gene: TRBV27

CDR3 DNA: TGTGCCAGCAGTTACACACTGACGGATATGAACACTGAAGCTTTCTTT
CDR3 protein: CASSYTLTDMNTEAFF
clone size: many
J gene: TRBJ1-1
D gene: -
V gene: TRBV6-2/TRBV6-3

CDR3 DNA: TGTGCCAGCCCACGAGGGGGGACAGACACTGAAGCTTTCTTT
CDR3 protein: CASPRGGTDTEAFF
clone size: -
J gene: TRBJ1-1
D gene: TRBD1
V gene: TRBV18

CDR3 DNA: TGCAGCGTTGCCGGGACAGGGGGGGAGACCCAGTACTTC
CDR3 protein: CSVAGTGGETQYF
clone size: medium-sized
J gene: TRBJ2-5
D gene: TRBD1
V gene: TRBV29-1

CDR3 DNA: TGCAGTGCTAGAGATTGGGGGGCGTACAATGAGCAGTTCTTC
CDR3 protein: CSARDWGAYNEQFF
clone size: many
J gene: TRBJ2-1
D gene: -
V gene: TRBV20-1

CDR3 DNA: TGTGCCAGCAGTCCCCTAGCGGGGTCAAACTACAATGAGCAGTTCTTC
CDR3 protein: CASSPLAGSNYNEQFF
clone size: many
J gene: TRBJ2-1
D gene: TRBD2
V gene: TRBV12-3/TRBV12-4

CDR3 DNA: TGTGCCAGCAGCCCAACTTATCGGACAGGGGTCAATGGCTACACCTTC
CDR3 protein: CASSPTYRTGVNGYTF
clone size: many
J gene: TRBJ1-2
D gene: TRBD1
V gene: TRBV7-2

CDR3 DNA: TGCAGTGCTAGTTACGGGTTCAGCAATCAGCCCCAGCATTTT
CDR3 protein: CSASYGFSNQPQHF
clone size: many
J gene: TRBJ1-5
D gene: -
V gene: TRBV20-1

CDR3 DNA: TGTGCCAGCAGCTTGGGGACCGGGACAGGGGTGTATCAGCAGTTCTTC
CDR3 protein: CASSLGTGTGVYQQFF
clone size: -
J gene: TRBJ2-1
D gene: TRBD1
V gene: TRBV7-2

CDR3 DNA: TGTGCCAGCAGCTTCCGGGAAACAGATACGCAGTATTTT
CDR3 protein: CASSFRETDTQYF
clone size: many
J gene: TRBJ2-3
D gene: -
V gene: TRBV7-9

CDR3 DNA: -
CDR3 protein: CASSFYICSARDTQGRNTEAFF
clone size: -
J gene: TRBJ1-1
D gene: -
V gene: TRBV5-1

CDR3 DNA: TGCAGCGTTGAGACCGGGACAGGATCCTACGAGCAGTACTTC
CDR3 protein: CSVETGTGSYEQYF
clone size: -
J gene: TRBJ2-7
D gene: TRBD1
V gene: TRBV29-1

CDR3 DNA: TGCGCCAGCAGCGATGGACTAGCGGGGGGGCAGGTGCAGTTCTTC
CDR3 protein: CASSDGLAGGQVQFF
clone size: many
J gene: TRBJ2-1
D gene: TRBD2
V gene: TRBV5-1

CDR3 DNA: TGTGCCACCAGCTCCCAAGAGGCTCGAAATGAGCAGTTCTTC
CDR3 protein: CATSSQEARNEQFF
clone size: many
J gene: TRBJ2-1
D gene: -
V gene: TRBV24-1

CDR3 DNA: TGCGCCAGCAGCTTGGGACTAGCGGTCTACAATGAGCAGTTCTTC
CDR3 protein: CASSLGLAVYNEQFF
clone size: -
J gene: TRBJ2-1
D gene: TRBD2
V gene: TRBV5-1

CDR3 DNA: TGCGCCAGCAGCTTGGATTCGCTTATGAACACTGAAGCTTTCTTT
CDR3 protein: CASSLDSLMNTEAFF
clone size: many
J gene: TRBJ1-1
D gene: -
V gene: TRBV5-1

CDR3 DNA: TGCGCCAGCAGCTTGGTTGAGGGGGCCACAGATACGCAGTATTTT
CDR3 protein: CASSLVEGATDTQYF
clone size: many
J gene: TRBJ2-3
D gene: TRBD1
V gene: TRBV5-1

CDR3 DNA: TGTGCCAGCAGATCAGGAGGACTAGCGGTCACAGATACGCAGTATTTT
CDR3 protein: CASRSGGLAVTDTQYF
clone size: many
J gene: TRBJ2-3
D gene: TRBD2
V gene: TRBV12-3/TRBV12-4

CDR3 DNA: TGCAGTGCAACTCACGAAACGAATAATTCACCCCTCCACTTT
CDR3 protein: CSATHETNNSPLHF
clone size: many
J gene: TRBJ1-6
D gene: -
V gene: TRBV20-1

CDR3 DNA: TGCAGTGCTGAGGGACAGGGAAACACCATATATTTT
CDR3 protein: CSAEGQGNTIYF
clone size: medium-sized
J gene: TRBJ1-3
D gene: TRBD1
V gene: TRBV20-1

CDR3 DNA: TGTGCCAGCAGCCTGGGACTAGCGGGAGGAGAGACCCAGTACTTC
CDR3 protein: CASSLGLAGGETQYF
clone size: many
J gene: TRBJ2-5
D gene: TRBD2
V gene: TRBV3-1

CDR3 DNA: TGTGCCAGCGGGGGCCACTACAATGAGCAGTTCTTC
CDR3 protein: CASGGHYNEQFF
clone size: medium-sized
J gene: TRBJ2-1
D gene: -
V gene: TRBV3-1

CDR3 DNA: TGTGCCAGCAGCTTCCCCGCGGAGGTAGGCGGGGAGCTGTTTTTT
CDR3 protein: CASSFPAEVGGELFF
clone size: -
J gene: TRBJ2-2
D gene: -
V gene: TRBV7-8

CDR3 DNA: TGTGCCAGCAGTTTAGACACGGCCGGGGCCAACGTCCTGACTTTC
CDR3 protein: CASSLDTAGANVLTF
clone size: many
J gene: TRBJ2-6
D gene: -
V gene: TRBV28

CDR3 DNA: TGTGCCAGCAGCTTAGGTCGGACAGGGGTCAATCAGCCCCAGCATTTT
CDR3 protein: CASSLGRTGVNQPQHF
clone size: many
J gene: TRBJ1-5
D gene: TRBD1
V gene: TRBV7-8

CDR3 DNA: TGCGCCAGCAGCCAAGAACCCCCCGGCCTGTACCAAGAGACCCAGTACTTC
CDR3 protein: CASSQEPPGLYQETQYF
clone size: many
J gene: TRBJ2-5
D gene: -
V gene: TRBV4-1

CDR3 DNA: TGTGCCAGCCAAGCTAAAACGGACTATGGCTACACCTTC
CDR3 protein: CASQAKTDYGYTF
clone size: -
J gene: TRBJ1-2
D gene: -
V gene: TRBV18

CDR3 DNA: TGTGCCAGCTCACCACCGGGAGCGGGGGGGCTGCGAGAGACCCAGTACTTC
CDR3 protein: CASSPPGAGGLRETQYF
clone size: many
J gene: TRBJ2-5
D gene: TRBD2
V gene: TRBV18

CDR3 DNA: TGCGCCAGCAGCCAACTCGTTCTCGGGGGCGGGGGTGAGCAGTTCTTC
CDR3 protein: CASSQLVLGGGGEQFF
clone size: many
J gene: TRBJ2-1
D gene: -
V gene: TRBV4-1